Each of the 25 T cell receptor beta chains below was sequenced from the same sample in a study of blood T cells in healthy people across ages. With a J-beta primer mix and a sample-barcoded 5' primer, a second PCR ran roughly 7 to 11 cycles. MiXCR, applied by TCRdb to the 5' RACE reads, yields one record per CDR3 protein. This sample carries approximately 800,000 distinct CDR3 sequences, roughly 53% of them seen once, and the ten largest clones take approximately 40%. The sequencing input was blood. The source is a man older than 75 in good health.

This rearrangement joins TRBV20-1 to TRBJ2-4, with 7 bases lining up with TRBD1. The end of the DNA is better explained by TRBJ2-5, so the J call may be wrong. Germline values: CDR1 DFQATT, CDR2 SNEGSKA (reference sequence). This CDR3 is built from 13 residues. DNA for the CDR3: TGCAGTGCTTACCTGACAGGGCGAGAGACCCAGTACTTC. Translated: CSAYLTGRETQYF.

The chain links TRBV4-2 to TRBJ1-2; D possibly corresponds to TRBD1 (6 bases). Trimming left V 0 bases short and J 3 bases short, with 11 bases between. The CDR3 has 15 amino acids. Per germline, CDR1 LGHNA and CDR2 YNFKEQ. The CDR3 region has the DNA TGTGCCAGCAGCCAAGATCCAGGGGTAGACTATGGCTACACCTTC. Its protein product is CASSQDPGVDYGYTF.

Only one count was recorded for this clonotype. The V and J genes are TRBV20-1 and TRBJ1-5, with a tentative D call TRBD1 (6 bases). CDR3 length equals 16 residues. The germline V gene has CDR1 DFQATT and CDR2 SNEGSKA (reference sequence). Trimming left V 5 bases short and J 3 bases short, with 20 bases between. CDR3 in amino acids: CSALPGGAGNNQPQHF. The CDR3 nucleotides are TGCAGTGCTCTCCCTGGGGGGGCGGGCAACAATCAGCCCCAGCATTTT.

The chain carries TRBV6-5 and TRBJ2-5, with D maybe TRBD1 (6 bases). The V end lost 6 bases, the J end lost 3 bases, and 17 bases lay between the germline ends. The CDR3 is 15 residues long. Germline V gives CDR1 MNHEY, CDR2 SVGAGI. The CDR3 reads CASSFMGQGKETQYF. The DNA for the CDR3 is TGTGCCAGCAGCTTCATGGGGCAGGGGAAAGAGACCCAGTACTTC.

The V gene is TRBV7-6, the J gene TRBJ2-7, with D perhaps TRBD1 or TRBD2 (5 bases each). This CDR3 contains 17 residues. V was shortened by 5 bases and J by 4 bases, with 24 bases between the two germline ends. Germline V gives CDR1 SGHVS, CDR2 FNYEAQ. The CDR3 sequence is CASSTVGTAPRAYEQYF. CDR3 in DNA: TGTGCCAGCAGCACCGTTGGGACCGCGCCCCGAGCGTACGAGCAGTACTTC.

In this sample, this clonotype turned up a few times. J is TRBJ2-7 and V is TRBV4-1; 7 nucleotides align to TRBD2. The CDR3 spans 15 residues. From germline, CDR1 is MGHRA and CDR2 YSYEKL. J was trimmed by 2 bases and V by 1 base; bases with no gene match: 5. For the CDR3, the DNA is TGCGCCAGCAGCCAAGGAGTGGCGGGAGCCTACGAGCAGTACTTC. Translated: CASSQGVAGAYEQYF.

The V gene is TRBV28, the J gene TRBJ1-5; TRBD1 aligns across 8 bases. The CDR3 consists of 15 residues. CDR1 and CDR2 (germline): MDHEN, SYDVKM. The V gene end was trimmed by 6 bases and the J gene end by 5 bases; junction bases not matched to a gene: 9. CDR3 sequence: CASSSGGTGHQPQHF. The CDR3 DNA reads as TGTGCCAGCAGCTCAGGGGGGACAGGTCATCAGCCCCAGCATTTT.

V gene TRBV13 combines with J gene TRBJ2-1; 8 bases are shared with TRBD2. CDR3 length: 16 residues. Germline V CDR1 and CDR2: PRHDT, FYEKMQ (reference sequence). V shed 5 bases, J shed 1 base, and the junction held 7 bases outside the gene matches. CDR3 coding DNA: TGTGCCAGCAGCACCACTAGCGGACCGTCCTACAATGAGCAGTTCTTC. Its protein product is CASSTTSGPSYNEQFF.

This clonotype was recorded at least ten times. This chain joins TRBV20-1 and TRBJ1-2, with 7 positions matching TRBD1. Unmatched junction bases numbered 12, after V lost 3 bases and J lost 5 bases. Germline V lookup: CDR1 DFQATT, CDR2 SNEGSKA (reference sequence). The CDR3 has 15 residues. The CDR3 protein is CSASTPGQSSYGYTF. CDR3 in DNA: TGCAGTGCTAGCACCCCGGGACAGAGTTCATATGGCTACACCTTC.

The rearrangement uses TRBV24-1 and TRBJ2-1; 8 positions agree with TRBD2. CDR3 size: 14 residues. Unmatched junction bases numbered 12, after V lost 10 bases and J lost 8 bases. CDR1 KGHDR and CDR2 SFDVKD come from the germline V gene. CDR3 nucleotides: TGTGCCACTGCTTTGGGTAGCGGGGCCGATGAGCAGTTCTTC. Its protein is CATALGSGADEQFF.

This clonotype occurred many times. The chain is built from TRBV3-1 and TRBJ2-7, with TRBD2 matching over 9 bases. Trimming removed 4 bases from V and 2 bases from J; junction bases left unmatched: 3. The CDR3 is 14 residues long. Germline lookup yields CDR1 LGHDT and CDR2 YNNKEL (reference sequence). The CDR3 is CASSLSGSAYEQYF. The DNA of the CDR3 is TGTGCCAGCAGCCTTAGCGGGAGTGCCTACGAGCAGTACTTC.

This clonotype was observed many times. The chain combines TRBV27 with TRBJ2-7; D gene unclear. The germline gives CDR1 MNHEY, CDR2 SMNVEV (reference sequence). The CDR3 runs 15 residues. Trimming stripped 2 bases from V and 6 bases from J, with 17 bases between. In nucleotides, the CDR3 is TGTGCCAGCAGTTTACGCGTGAATGGGCACGGCGAGCAGTACTTC. It codes for CASSLRVNGHGEQYF.

This clonotype has only a few counts. The chain combines TRBV7-2 with TRBJ2-3; 14 bases are shared with TRBD2. Losses at the gene ends were 5 bases for V and 14 bases for J; bases not matched to a gene: 18. Germline CDR1 SGHTA, CDR2 FQGNSA. This CDR3 is built from 17 residues. The CDR3 sequence: CASSLRLAGGRGRYAYF. The CDR3 bases are TGTGCCAGCAGCCTGCGACTAGCGGGAGGGCGGGGGAGATACGCGTATTTT.

The J gene is TRBJ1-1, the V gene TRBV7-9; D may be TRBD1 (6 bases). CDR1 SEHNR and CDR2 FQNEAQ come from the germline V gene (reference sequence). Trimming removed 2 bases from V and 3 bases from J, with 10 bases in between. This CDR3 is built from 14 residues. The CDR3 spells CASSLQGLDTEAFF. In nucleotides, the CDR3 is TGTGCCAGCAGCTTACAGGGGCTAGACACTGAAGCTTTCTTT.

The chain has TRBV12-3 or TRBV12-4 and TRBJ1-4; D gene ambiguous. This CDR3 has 16 amino acids. Trimming removed 3 bases at V and 0 bases at J, with 11 bases between. The CDR3 DNA sequence: TGTGCCAGCAGTTTTGGCGGACCTTCAACTAATGAAAAACTGTTTTTT. It specifies CASSFGGPSTNEKLFF.

A few counts support this clonotype. The chain is built from TRBV7-9 and TRBJ1-2, with 8 positions matching TRBD1. The V gene end was trimmed by 5 bases and the J gene end by 8 bases; junction bases not matched to a gene: 10. The CDR3 runs 14 residues. Germline-derived CDR1 and CDR2 are SEHNR and FQNEAQ (reference sequence). CDR3 region: CASSKDRGDRGYTF. CDR3 sequence (DNA): TGTGCCAGCAGCAAAGACAGGGGTGATCGCGGCTACACCTTC.

This clonotype was observed a few times. The chain links TRBV5-1 to TRBJ2-5; the match to TRBD2 covers 14 bases. The J call may be wrong; the DNA end is better matched by TRBJ2-7. Germline CDR1 and CDR2: SGHRS and YFSETQ. The CDR3 runs 17 residues. The CDR3, as DNA: TGCGCCAGCAGCTTGGCCGGGGGACTAGCGGGAGTTTCCGAGCAGTACTTC. The encoded protein is CASSLAGGLAGVSEQYF.

This clonotype appeared a few times. The chain is built from TRBV5-6 and TRBJ2-1, with 12 bases lining up with TRBD2. This CDR3 contains 17 residues. Germline CDR1 SGHDT, CDR2 YYEEEE. The junction had 5 bases not matched to a gene; V was cut back by 4 bases and J by 0 bases. The CDR3 nucleotides are TGTGCCAGCAGCCGACGGACTAGCGGGGTCTCCTACAATGAGCAGTTCTTC. Amino acid sequence: CASSRRTSGVSYNEQFF.

This clonotype was found a few times. The chain recombines TRBV10-1 with TRBJ2-7; D remains unclear. V lost 3 bases, J lost 6 bases, and 9 bases lay in between. The CDR3 sequence is 12 residues long. Germline CDR1 and CDR2: WNHNN and SYGVQD (reference sequence). The CDR3 DNA reads TGCGCCAGCAGTGAAACACCCATCGAGCAGTACTTC. Translation gives CASSETPIEQYF.

This clonotype was detected a few times. CDR3 amino acids: CASSSGEGDTQYF. In DNA form, the CDR3 reads TGTGCCAGCAGTTCAGGGGAGGGGGATACGCAGTATTTT. The chain couples TRBV28 to TRBJ2-3; weak D call: TRBD2 (7 bases). The CDR3 is made up of 13 amino acids. Germline V gene sequence: CDR1 MDHEN, CDR2 SYDVKM. The V end lost 4 bases, the J end lost 6 bases, and 11 bases lay between the germline ends.

This sequence joins TRBV20-1 and TRBJ1-2; a possible D gene is TRBD1 (6 bases). Germline CDR1 is DFQATT and CDR2 is SNEGSKA (reference sequence). There are 15 residues in the CDR3. Trimming took 3 bases from V and 8 from J, leaving 22 bases between them. DNA of the CDR3: TGCAGTGCTAGTCGCTCCGGGACACCGCCCTACGGCTACACCTTC. It codes for CSASRSGTPPYGYTF.

The V gene is TRBV29-1, the J gene TRBJ2-4, with D possibly matching TRBD2 (6 bases). Germline CDR1 SQVTM, CDR2 ANQGSEA. The CDR3 is 18 amino acids. V was clipped by 6 bases and J by 1 base, with 25 bases between them. The CDR3 spells CSVRNNQIAGGAKNIQYF. The CDR3 region has the DNA TGCAGCGTCCGGAACAACCAGATAGCCGGGGGTGCCAAAAACATTCAGTACTTC.

V and J are TRBV6-1 and TRBJ2-4; 10 bases are a match to TRBD2. Gene TRBJ2-7 matches the end of the DNA better, so the J call may be wrong. The germline V gene has CDR1 MNHNS and CDR2 SASEGT. This CDR3 region has 17 residues. The CDR3 here is CASSASSGTSVTYEQYF. The CDR3 region has the DNA TGTGCCAGCAGTGCCTCCTCCGGGACTAGCGTAACCTACGAGCAGTACTTC.

The chain recombines TRBV4-3 with TRBJ2-3, with TRBD1 as a possible D gene (7 bases). The germline V gene has CDR1 LGHNA and CDR2 YSLEER. Trimming took 2 bases from V and 2 from J, leaving 14 bases between them. The CDR3 is made up of 16 amino acids. The CDR3 DNA is TGCGCCAGCAGCCAAAGTCAGGGGGGCATCACAGATACGCAGTATTTT. This gives the protein CASSQSQGGITDTQYF.

This chain connects TRBV28 to TRBJ2-5, with 12 bases matching TRBD2. CDR3 length: 18 residues. Germline CDR1 is MDHEN and CDR2 is SYDVKM. Trimming at V came to 6 bases and at J to 3 bases, leaving 14 bases not matched to a gene. CDR3 sequence: CASSKRDFRTSGKETQYF. CDR3 coding DNA: TGTGCCAGCAGCAAGCGGGACTTTAGGACTAGCGGGAAAGAGACCCAGTACTTC.